This TCR beta chain was documented in a study of monozygotic twins with inflammatory bowel disease. Note on this clonotype: Its matching antigen is unknown.

Study results and caveats: Reduced clonotype sharing with other individuals was observed in IBD patients relative to healthy twins, especially with disease activity.

Template switching appended UMIs that held a 6-nucleotide sample barcode. TCRdb reprocessed the 5' RACE reads and stores each CDR3 protein as one record, lacking DNA. The sample has 150,000 to 200,000 distinct CDR3 sequences, and its top ten clones hold roughly 7%. Without any T cell sorting, total RNA was isolated from whole blood. Sequenced: blood. This clonotype was obtained from a human donor with ulcerative colitis or Crohn's disease, or a healthy co-twin of an affected twin (not recorded which).

CDR3: CASSEGTPSNQPQHF. This chain connects TRBV2 to TRBJ1-5; TCRdb's D gene call, TRBD1, goes unchecked for lack of DNA. Germline CDR1 and CDR2: SNHLY and FYNNEI. This CDR3 region has 15 residues.